The clone carrying this T cell receptor beta chain occurred a few times. This specimen comes from a study of blood T cell repertoires in COVID-19. Generated by immunoSEQ multiplex PCR, the TCRdb table keeps only in-frame clones and is missing some. The profile covers about 140,000 clones, with 88% appearing a single time and 2.5% taken by the ten largest. This CDR3 contains 14 residues. With V trimmed by 2 bases and J by 9 bases, 4 bases remained unmatched. Germline V gene sequence: CDR1 KGHDR, CDR2 SFDVKD. The source material was peripheral blood. The V gene is TRBV24-1, the J gene TRBJ1-2; 11 bases fit TRBD1. This TCR was recovered from a human donor with COVID-19, enrolled during active disease. The donor label of this sample is uncertain. The CDR3 protein is CATSDSDRGRSYTF. CDR3 nucleotides: TGTGCCACCAGTGATTCGGACAGGGGGCGAAGCTACACCTTC.